The 8 T cell receptor beta chains below come from one sample, sequenced in a study of T-cell memory formation after mild COVID-19. One entry per CDR3 protein, called by TCRdb with MiXCR from the 5' RACE reads. The data contain roughly 240,000 distinct CDR3 sequences, 15% of them seen just once; the ten biggest clones take up less than 2.5%. The sequenced material came from PBMCs or a T cell subset sorted from them (not recorded which). The receptors come from an adult woman who had mild COVID-19 (a few samples of this study predate the infection). Cell type and time point are not known.

The chain combines TRBV15 with TRBJ2-1, with D tentatively TRBD2 (6 bases). Germline CDR1 LNHNV, CDR2 YYDKDF (reference sequence). Deletions cut 3 bases from V and 3 bases from J, with 9 bases between. CDR3 length equals 14 residues. CDR3 region: CATSSYSGYNEQFF. Written as DNA, the CDR3 is TGTGCCACCAGCAGCTATAGCGGCTACAATGAGCAGTTCTTC.

The CDR3 nucleotides read TGTGCCAGCAGCTTGGCCCCGGGACAGGGGGCTTACGAGCAGTACTTC. Translating it yields CASSLAPGQGAYEQYF. J is TRBJ2-7 and V is TRBV7-9; the match to TRBD1 covers 12 bases. Germline V gene sequence: CDR1 SEHNR, CDR2 FQNEAQ (reference sequence). The CDR3 is 16 residues long. Germline trimming cut 3 bases from V and 4 bases from J; bases unmatched to any gene: 7.

The chain carries TRBV14 and TRBJ2-2; 12 bases are a match to TRBD1. Germline lookup yields CDR1 SGHDN and CDR2 FVKESK. This CDR3 has 18 amino acids. Unmatched junction bases numbered 13, after V lost 4 bases and J lost 7 bases. Here the CDR3 reads CASSRPQRDRGPGGELFF. The CDR3 nucleotides are TGTGCCAGCAGCCGACCCCAGCGGGACAGGGGGCCTGGCGGGGAGCTGTTTTTT.

This clonotype was detected a few times. The chain uses TRBV12-3 or TRBV12-4 and TRBJ1-4; D is uncertain. Deletions cut 6 bases from V and 8 bases from J, with 19 bases between. The CDR3 has 15 amino acids. The CDR3 DNA reads TGTGCCAGCAGGTCTATGGGTAGGGCCCGAGAAAAACTGTTTTTT. Protein: CASRSMGRAREKLFF.

This clonotype was seen a handful of times. V gene TRBV3-1 combines with J gene TRBJ2-2, with D perhaps TRBD1 (5 bases). Trimming cost V 4 bases and J 8 bases, with 8 bases left between them. This CDR3 contains 12 residues. The germline gives CDR1 LGHDT, CDR2 YNNKEL (reference sequence). CDR3: CASSRGGGELFF. CDR3 DNA sequence: TGTGCCAGCAGCCGGGGCGGAGGGGAGCTGTTTTTT.

This clonotype appeared a few times. The chain is built from TRBV12-3 or TRBV12-4 and TRBJ1-1; possible D gene TRBD1, 6 bases. With 6 bases removed from V and 4 bases from J, the gap between germline ends came to 15 bases. CDR3 length equals 14 residues. CDR3 amino acids: CASSQQGSGTEAFF. The CDR3 region has the DNA TGTGCCAGCAGCCAACAGGGTTCGGGCACTGAAGCTTTCTTT.

About this clonotype itself: Relative to the germline gene, one junction end is altered; a read error may explain this. The chain links TRBV18 to TRBJ1-4; D unresolved. From germline, CDR1 is KGHSH and CDR2 LQKENI. This CDR3 spans 13 amino acids. CDR3 bases: TGTGCCAGCTCACCACCCGAGCTAGGAAAACCGGCCTTT. It translates to CASSPPELGKPAF.

This clonotype was picked up a small number of times. The chain is built from TRBV20-1 and TRBJ2-1; TRBD2 matches at 9 bases. This CDR3 contains 14 residues. Germline loops: CDR1 DFQATT, CDR2 SNEGSKA (reference sequence). The ends lost 3 bases at V and 8 bases at J; junction bases unmatched: 8. Here the CDR3 reads CSASVLAGVHEQFF. The CDR3 DNA reads as TGCAGTGCTAGCGTCTTAGCGGGAGTCCATGAGCAGTTCTTC.